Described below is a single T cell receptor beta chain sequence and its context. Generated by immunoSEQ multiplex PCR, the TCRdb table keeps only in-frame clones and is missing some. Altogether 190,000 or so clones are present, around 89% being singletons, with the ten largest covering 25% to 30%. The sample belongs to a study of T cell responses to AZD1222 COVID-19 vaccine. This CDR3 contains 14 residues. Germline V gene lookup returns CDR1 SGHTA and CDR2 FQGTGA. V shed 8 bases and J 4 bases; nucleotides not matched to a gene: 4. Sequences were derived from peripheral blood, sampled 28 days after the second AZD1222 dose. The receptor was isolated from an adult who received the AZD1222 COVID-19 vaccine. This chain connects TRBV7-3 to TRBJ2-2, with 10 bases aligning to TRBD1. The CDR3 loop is CASGGQGSTGELFF. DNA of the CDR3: TGTGCCAGCGGGGGACAGGGGAGCACCGGGGAGCTGTTTTTT.